These 25 T cell receptor beta chains were sequenced from one sample in a study of cytomegalovirus exposure and HLA in healthy donors (dated by TCRdb to the late 2010s). Library construction relied on the immunoSEQ multiplex PCR assay. For the multiplex PCR, a mixture combining 60 forward primers for TCR Vbeta segments and 13 reverse primers for TCR Jbeta segments was used. The clones in this table, taken by TCRdb from immuneACCESS, are in-frame only. Not every clone is retained; where verified, under half of the shortfall comes from an unresolved V gene, and the cause of the rest is unknown. Here the sample has 150,000 to 200,000 clones; around 80% occur a single time. The ten largest account for approximately 2% of the sample. Source material: PBMCs. The receptors stem from a woman under 30 in good health and CMV-seropositive.

This chain joins TRBV6-5 and TRBJ1-5, with D perhaps TRBD1 (5 bases). Germline CDR1 is MNHEY and CDR2 is SVGAGI. V lost 6 bases to trimming and J lost 7 bases, with 10 bases between them. The CDR3 consists of 12 residues. CDR3 DNA: TGTGCCAGCAGCTTGGGGGGGCAGCCCCAGCATTTT. Translated: CASSLGGQPQHF.

This rearrangement joins TRBV19 to TRBJ2-2; 7 nucleotides line up with TRBD2. This CDR3 contains 14 residues. V lost 5 bases, J lost 5 bases, and 5 bases stayed unmatched. CDR1 is LNHDA and CDR2 is SQIVND in the germline V gene (reference sequence). CDR3 nucleotides: TGTGCCAGTAGTCGGGGCGGGGGAACCGGGGAGCTGTTTTTT. This encodes CASSRGGGTGELFF.

The chain links TRBV7-6 to TRBJ1-1; 7 bases align to TRBD1. Germline V gene lookup returns CDR1 SGHVS and CDR2 FNYEAQ. The CDR3 length is 12 residues. V was clipped by 3 bases and J by 8 bases; unmatched bases: 3. The DNA of the CDR3 is TGTGCCAGCAGCTTTGGAGGGGGCGAAGCTTTCTTT. The encoded protein is CASSFGGGEAFF.

V and J are TRBV2 and TRBJ2-7; TRBD1 aligns across 10 bases. Germline CDR1 and CDR2: SNHLY and FYNNEI. This CDR3 has 15 residues. Trimming removed 8 bases from V and 3 bases from J; junction bases left unmatched: 10. CDR3 region: CASALLRDRGYEQYF. As DNA, the CDR3 is TGTGCCAGCGCCTTGCTCAGGGACAGGGGCTACGAGCAGTACTTC.

This chain links TRBV30 with TRBJ2-3; TRBD1 aligns across 10 bases. Trimming removed 3 bases from V and 5 bases from J; junction bases left unmatched: 11. Germline V gene data show CDR1 as GTSNPN and CDR2 as SVGIG (reference sequence). The CDR3 is 16 residues long. CDR3 residues: CAWSHLPGQGKDTQYF. The DNA of the CDR3 is TGTGCCTGGAGCCACCTACCGGGACAGGGGAAAGATACGCAGTATTTT.

The J gene is TRBJ2-1, the V gene TRBV30, with 8 bases that match TRBD2. The germline gives CDR1 GTSNPN, CDR2 SVGIG (reference sequence). J lost 9 bases, V lost 1 base, and 11 bases had no gene match. This CDR3 has 15 amino acids. The CDR3 bases are TGTGCCTGGAGTGGGGGGACTAGGGACGACAGTGAGCAGTTCTTC. It encodes CAWSGGTRDDSEQFF.

This clone was picked up one time. CDR3 DNA: TGTGCCAGCAGATTACAGGGGAACACTGAAGCTTTCTTT. Translated: CASRLQGNTEAFF. The V and J genes are TRBV28 and TRBJ1-1, with a weak D call TRBD1 (6 bases). Germline V gene data show CDR1 as MDHEN and CDR2 as SYDVKM. The CDR3 has 13 residues. Trimming cost V 6 bases and J 1 base, with 9 bases left between them.

This rearrangement joins TRBV7-8 to TRBJ2-5; D is ambiguous. Trimming shortened V by 0 bases and J by 2 bases, and 4 bases separated the two germline ends. The CDR3 runs 13 residues. Germline loops: CDR1 SGHVS, CDR2 FQNEAQ. The chain's CDR3 is CASSLAIQETQYF. Written as DNA, the CDR3 is TGTGCCAGCAGCTTAGCTATTCAAGAGACCCAGTACTTC.

This chain uses TRBV18 with TRBJ1-4; weak D call: TRBD1 (6 bases). Trimming shortened V by 6 bases and J by 7 bases, and 12 bases separated the two germline ends. Germline V gene lookup returns CDR1 KGHSH and CDR2 LQKENI. CDR3 length: 13 residues. The CDR3 DNA sequence: TGTGCCAGCTCTCCCCAGGGGCTTGAAAAACTGTTTTTT. This sequence encodes CASSPQGLEKLFF.

The chain uses TRBV28 and TRBJ2-7, with D unclear. Germline CDR1 is MDHEN and CDR2 is SYDVKM. The CDR3 has 11 residues. Trimming took off 7 bases at V and 3 bases at J, with 7 bases between the two ends. CDR3 residues: CASTNFYEQYF. For the CDR3, the DNA is TGTGCCAGCACCAATTTCTACGAGCAGTACTTC.

The chain recombines TRBV19 with TRBJ2-7; 10 bases are shared with TRBD2. Germline V gene lookup returns CDR1 LNHDA and CDR2 SQIVND (reference sequence). With V trimmed by 3 bases and J by 3 bases, 5 bases remained unmatched. The CDR3 has 15 residues. CDR3 sequence reads: CASSIRAGGHYEQYV. Written as DNA, the CDR3 is TGTGCCAGTAGTATTCGAGCGGGGGGGCACTACGAGCAGTACGTC.

This clone was recorded at least ten times. V usage is TRBV11-2 and J usage is TRBJ1-1; D uncertain. CDR3 length: 11 residues. Germline CDR1 reads SGHAT; CDR2 reads FQNNGV. V lost 5 bases to trimming and J lost 3 bases, with 4 bases between them. CDR3 region: CASSHYTEAFF. In DNA, the CDR3 is TGTGCCAGCAGCCATTACACTGAAGCTTTCTTT.

The chain couples TRBV9 to TRBJ1-3; the D is unclear. The CDR3 sequence is 16 residues long. Germline loops: CDR1 SGDLS, CDR2 YYNGEE. V lost 4 bases and J 0 bases, leaving 14 bases between the germline ends. The CDR3 DNA sequence: TGTGCCAGCAGCCACAACCGACACGCCTCTGGAAACACCATATATTTT. It specifies CASSHNRHASGNTIYF.

A word on this clone: At one end the junction does not follow the germline gene, possibly because of a read error. The same CDR3 can be traced to other DNA sequences in this sample. The rearrangement joins TRBV6-4 to TRBJ2-1, with 15 bases that match TRBD2. Germline V gene lookup returns CDR1 MRHNA and CDR2 SNTAGT. This CDR3 is 14 amino acids long. The chain's CDR3 is CASSGLAGGNEQFF. The DNA for the CDR3 is TGTGCTAGCAGTGGACTAGCGGGGGGGAATGAGCAGTTCTTC.

The chain carries TRBV7-2 and TRBJ2-5; 7 bases match TRBD1. With V trimmed by 2 bases and J by 3 bases, 3 bases remained unmatched. Germline assignment: CDR1 SGHTA and CDR2 FQGNSA. The CDR3 spans 14 residues. The DNA for the CDR3 is TGTGCCAGCAGCTTAATGACAGGGAAAGAGACCCAGTACTTC. Translation: CASSLMTGKETQYF.

The rearrangement links TRBV6-5 to TRBJ2-1, with 7 bases lining up with TRBD2. CDR3 length: 16 amino acids. V lost 2 bases and J lost 0; bases outside the gene matches: 4. Germline assignment: CDR1 MNHEY and CDR2 SVGAGI. CDR3 DNA: TGTGCCAGCAGTTACGGGGGGGGAAGCTCCTACAATGAGCAGTTCTTC. Translated, it gives CASSYGGGSSYNEQFF.

The chain joins TRBV28 to TRBJ2-7; 7 nucleotides line up with TRBD1. CDR1 is MDHEN, CDR2 SYDVKM, per germline. The CDR3 has 15 amino acids. V shed 6 bases and J 1 base; nucleotides not matched to a gene: 9. The CDR3 is CASSTRTGGSYEQYF. CDR3 nucleotide sequence: TGTGCCAGCAGCACTAGGACAGGTGGGTCCTACGAGCAGTACTTC.

V gene TRBV6-1 combines with J gene TRBJ2-7; D call uncertain. Germline V gives CDR1 MNHNS, CDR2 SASEGT. CDR3 size: 17 residues. With 2 bases removed from V and 3 bases from J, the gap between germline ends came to 20 bases. CDR3 DNA sequence: TGTGCCAGCAGTGAATTAGGTTCCCAGGTTCGTGACTACGAGCAGTACGTC. Translation: CASSELGSQVRDYEQYV.

This clone was seen just once. The chain recombines TRBV11-3 with TRBJ1-4; D not certain. V lost 3 bases and J lost 3, with 8 bases in between. The CDR3 consists of 14 residues. The germline V gene has CDR1 SGHNT and CDR2 YENEEA. The CDR3 reads CASSLGGPNEKLFF. Written as DNA, the CDR3 is TGTGCCAGCAGCTTGGGAGGCCCTAATGAAAAACTGTTTTTT.

The chain carries TRBV7-9 and TRBJ2-1; tentative D call: TRBD1 (6 bases). Germline CDR1 and CDR2: SEHNR and FQNEAQ (reference sequence). The CDR3 is 16 amino acids. Trimming took off 1 base at V and 2 bases at J, with 12 bases between the two ends. The CDR3 loop is CASSLVGGVPYNEQFF. In nucleotides, the CDR3 is TGTGCCAGCAGCTTAGTTGGGGGCGTCCCCTACAATGAGCAGTTCTTC.

The chain employs TRBV5-6 and TRBJ1-5, with D perhaps TRBD1 (5 bases). V was trimmed by 2 bases and J by 0 bases, leaving 9 bases between them. Germline V CDR1 and CDR2: SGHDT, YYEEEE. CDR3 size: 15 residues. CDR3 loop: CASSFLGDSNQPQHF. DNA of the CDR3: TGTGCCAGCAGCTTTTTAGGGGATAGCAATCAGCCCCAGCATTTT. The variable domain in full, with the rest retrieved from reference TRBV5-6 and TRBJ1-5, is DAGVTQSPTHLIKTRGQQVTLRCSPKSGHDTVSWYQQALGQGPQFIFQYYEEEERQRGNFPDRFSGHQFPNYSSELNVNALLLGDSALYLCASSFLGDSNQPQHFGDGTRLSIL.

The chain combines TRBV19 with TRBJ1-1; D remains unclear. The CDR3 has 16 amino acids. Germline values: CDR1 LNHDA, CDR2 SQIVND (reference sequence). The V gene lost 7 bases and the J gene lost 4 bases, with 22 bases spanning the gap. This CDR3 reads CASTPPGTLSRTEAFF. The CDR3 nucleotides are TGTGCCAGTACTCCCCCGGGAACCCTTAGTCGCACTGAAGCTTTCTTT.

The chain recombines TRBV30 with TRBJ1-1, with a tentative D call TRBD1 (6 bases). CDR3 size: 12 residues. Trimming removed 0 bases at V and 11 bases at J, with 13 bases between. Germline V gene sequence: CDR1 GTSNPN, CDR2 SVGIG (reference sequence). CDR3 in DNA: TGTGCCTGGAGTGTCGGGGGGGCGGATGCTTTCTTT. It codes for CAWSVGGADAFF.

This clone was counted a single time. The genes are TRBV19 and TRBJ1-6, with a possible D match to TRBD1 (5 bases). V lost 2 bases and J 7 bases, leaving 15 bases between the germline ends. Germline CDR1 reads LNHDA; CDR2 reads SQIVND (reference sequence). There are 16 residues in the CDR3. The chain's CDR3 is CASSIWEGSGNSPLHF. As DNA, the CDR3 is TGTGCCAGTAGTATATGGGAGGGGTCCGGAAATTCACCCCTCCACTTT.

The CDR3 DNA reads TGTGCCAGCAGCCAAGCGGGATACACAGATACGCAGTATTTT. It yields the protein CASSQAGYTDTQYF. This chain uses TRBV4-2 with TRBJ2-3, with D perhaps matching TRBD2 (5 bases). The CDR3 length is 14 residues. The germline gives CDR1 LGHNA, CDR2 YNFKEQ. V was pared by 1 base and J by 2 bases, with 7 bases between.